Shown below are 7 T cell receptor beta chains from a single sample sequenced in a study of blood T cell repertoires in COVID-19. Measured with immunoSEQ multiplex PCR; TCRdb has only the in-frame clones, and not every one. The profile shows 170,000 or so clones, approximately 86% of them singletons. Sequenced: peripheral blood. The receptors derive from a man aged 50 to 60 with active or convalescent COVID-19.

The chain links TRBV24-1 to TRBJ1-4; weak D call: TRBD1 (5 bases). The CDR3 runs to 15 residues. The V gene's germline CDR1 is KGHDR and CDR2 SFDVKD. Trimming pared 3 bases from V and 7 bases from J, leaving 14 bases between. The CDR3 loop is CATSDAGGLGEKLFF. The CDR3 coding sequence is TGTGCCACCAGTGATGCCGGGGGACTGGGTGAAAAACTGTTTTTT.

The chain links TRBV11-2 to TRBJ1-5; 9 nucleotides align to TRBD1. V dropped 5 bases and J dropped 4; count of bases not matched to a gene: 6. The CDR3 covers 15 residues. Germline assignment: CDR1 SGHAT and CDR2 FQNNGV. The CDR3 sequence: CASSPHGTGNQPQHF. The CDR3, as DNA: TGTGCCAGCAGCCCCCACGGGACAGGGAATCAGCCCCAGCATTTT.

The chain has TRBV6-5 and TRBJ1-4; D might be TRBD1 (5 bases). Germline values: CDR1 MNHEY, CDR2 SVGAGI. This CDR3 is built from 13 residues. Trimming took off 6 bases at V and 7 bases at J, with 12 bases between the two ends. This CDR3 is CASRPMGGEKLFF. DNA for the CDR3: TGTGCCAGCAGGCCAATGGGGGGTGAAAAACTGTTTTTT.

This chain joins TRBV9 and TRBJ2-2, with 9 bases that match TRBD1. This CDR3 region has 16 residues. Germline-derived CDR1 and CDR2 are SGDLS and YYNGEE. Trimming took 0 bases from V and 4 from J; bases not matched to a gene: 4. This CDR3 reads CASSVGGTGSTGELFF. The CDR3 DNA sequence: TGTGCCAGCAGCGTAGGGGGGACAGGGAGCACCGGGGAGCTGTTTTTT.

The chain employs TRBV10-3 and TRBJ1-5; a weak D match, TRBD1 (6 bases). Germline V CDR1 and CDR2: ENHRY, SYGVKD. The CDR3 has 15 amino acids. Trimming pared 6 bases from V and 0 bases from J, leaving 12 bases between. CDR3 amino acids: CAISQTGSSNQPQHF. The CDR3 DNA reads TGTGCCATCAGCCAAACAGGGAGTAGCAATCAGCCCCAGCATTTT.

V usage is TRBV27 and J usage is TRBJ1-1, with D unresolved. This CDR3 is built from 15 residues. Germline values: CDR1 MNHEY, CDR2 SMNVEV (reference sequence). V dropped 2 bases and J dropped 3 bases, with 13 bases sitting between them. The CDR3 loop is CASSLSGQYDTEAFF. DNA for the CDR3: TGTGCCAGCAGTTTAAGCGGGCAGTACGACACTGAAGCTTTCTTT.

The chain employs TRBV18 and TRBJ2-5, with D possibly TRBD2 on 5 matching bases. CDR1 is KGHSH, CDR2 LQKENI, per germline. The length of the CDR3 is 14 residues. V was pared by 2 bases and J by 3 bases, with 10 bases between. The CDR3, as DNA: TGTGCCAGCTCACCAGGAGGAGCGAAAGAGACCCAGTACTTC. It yields the protein CASSPGGAKETQYF.